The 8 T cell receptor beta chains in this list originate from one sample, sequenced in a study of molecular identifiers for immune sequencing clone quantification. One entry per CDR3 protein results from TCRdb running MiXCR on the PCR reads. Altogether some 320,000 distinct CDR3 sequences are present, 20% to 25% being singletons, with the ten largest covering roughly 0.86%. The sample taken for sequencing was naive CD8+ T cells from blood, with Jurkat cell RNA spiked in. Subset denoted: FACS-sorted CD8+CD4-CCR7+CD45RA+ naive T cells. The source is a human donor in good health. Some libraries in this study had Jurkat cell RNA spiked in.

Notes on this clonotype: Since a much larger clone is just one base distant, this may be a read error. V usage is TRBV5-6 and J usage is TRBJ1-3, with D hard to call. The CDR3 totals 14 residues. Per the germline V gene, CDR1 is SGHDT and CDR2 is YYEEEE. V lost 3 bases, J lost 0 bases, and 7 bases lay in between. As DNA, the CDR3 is TGTGCCAGCAGCTCTGAGATCTCTGGAAACACCATATATTTT. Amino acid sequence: CASSSEISGNTIYF.

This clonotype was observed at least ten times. The CDR3 bases are TGTGCCAGCAGGACCGAGAAATACTCCTACAATGAGCAGTTCTTC. It is translated as CASRTEKYSYNEQFF. The chain uses TRBV6-5 and TRBJ2-1; D not certain. Germline CDR1 reads MNHEY; CDR2 reads SVGAGI. V dropped 6 bases and J dropped 0 bases, with 12 bases sitting between them. The CDR3 totals 15 residues.

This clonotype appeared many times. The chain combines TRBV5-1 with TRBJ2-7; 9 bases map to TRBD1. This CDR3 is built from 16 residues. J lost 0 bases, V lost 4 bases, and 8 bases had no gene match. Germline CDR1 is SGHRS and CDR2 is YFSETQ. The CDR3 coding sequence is TGCGCCAGCAGCACACTGGGGACAGGGAACTCCTACGAGCAGTACTTC. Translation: CASSTLGTGNSYEQYF.

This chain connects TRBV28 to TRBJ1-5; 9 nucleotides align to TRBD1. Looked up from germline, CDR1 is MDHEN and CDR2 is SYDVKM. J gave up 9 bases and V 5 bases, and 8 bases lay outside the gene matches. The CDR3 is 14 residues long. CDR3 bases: TGTGCCAGCAGTCCGGGACAGGGTAGACGGCCCCAGCATTTT. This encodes CASSPGQGRRPQHF.

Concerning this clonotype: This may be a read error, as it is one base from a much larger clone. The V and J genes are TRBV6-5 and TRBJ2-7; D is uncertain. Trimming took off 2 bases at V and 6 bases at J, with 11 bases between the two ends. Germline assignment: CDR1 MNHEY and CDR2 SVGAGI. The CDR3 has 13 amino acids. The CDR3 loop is CASSYDSGLEQYF. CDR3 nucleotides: TGTGCCAGCAGTTACGATTCGGGCCTCGAGCAGTACTTC.

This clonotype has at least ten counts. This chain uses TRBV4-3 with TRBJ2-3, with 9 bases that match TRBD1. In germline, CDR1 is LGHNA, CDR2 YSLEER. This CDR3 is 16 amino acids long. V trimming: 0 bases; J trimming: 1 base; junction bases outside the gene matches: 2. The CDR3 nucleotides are TGCGCCAGCAGCCAAGATTGGACAGGGGGCACAGATACGCAGTATTTT. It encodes CASSQDWTGGTDTQYF.

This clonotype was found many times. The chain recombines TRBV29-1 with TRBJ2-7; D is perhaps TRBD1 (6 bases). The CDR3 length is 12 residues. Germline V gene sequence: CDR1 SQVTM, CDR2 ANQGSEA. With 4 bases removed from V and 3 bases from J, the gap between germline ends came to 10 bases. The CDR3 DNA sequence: TGCAGCGTTGCTACAGGGAGCTACGAGCAGTACTTC. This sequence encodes CSVATGSYEQYF.

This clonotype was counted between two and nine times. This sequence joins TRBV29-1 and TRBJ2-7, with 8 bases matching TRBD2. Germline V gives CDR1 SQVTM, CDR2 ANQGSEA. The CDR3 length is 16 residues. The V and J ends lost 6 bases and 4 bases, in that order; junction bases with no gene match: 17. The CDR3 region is CSVLHEPGLGSYEQYF. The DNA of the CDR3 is TGCAGCGTCCTCCACGAACCGGGACTAGGGTCGTACGAGCAGTACTTC.